The 14 T cell receptor beta chains given below trace back to one sample, sequenced in a study of blood T cells in healthy people across ages. A sample-barcoded 5' primer and a J-beta primer mix were used in a second PCR of roughly 7 to 12 cycles. TCRdb used MiXCR to reprocess the 5' RACE reads, holding one entry per CDR3 protein. The table lists 550,000 to 750,000 distinct CDR3 sequences, under 25% of them singletons. Sequenced: blood. These receptors were taken from a man in his 70s in good health.

The DNA of the CDR3 is TGCGCCAGCAGCTTGCGGCCTAGGACAGGGGTAAACAATGAGCAGTTCTTC. Encoded protein: CASSLRPRTGVNNEQFF. This chain connects TRBV5-1 to TRBJ2-1; 9 nucleotides match TRBD1. CDR3 length: 17 amino acids. Per the germline V gene, CDR1 is SGHRS and CDR2 is YFSETQ. Germline trimming cut 1 base from V and 5 bases from J; bases unmatched to any gene: 10.

This clonotype was picked up a small number of times. DNA for the CDR3: TGTGCCAGCAGCGTAGTCTCAGGGGCTTACACTGAAGCTTTCTTT. Encoded protein: CASSVVSGAYTEAFF. This rearrangement joins TRBV9 to TRBJ1-1, with TRBD1 as a possible D gene (6 bases). In germline, CDR1 is SGDLS, CDR2 YYNGEE. The CDR3 has 15 amino acids. V was pared by 0 bases and J by 3 bases, with 12 bases between.

This clonotype has more than one count but fewer than ten. V usage is TRBV6-1 and J usage is TRBJ2-5; D gene uncertain. CDR1 is MNHNS and CDR2 is SASEGT in the germline V gene. The CDR3 is 16 amino acids. V gave up 0 bases and J gave up 5 bases, with 16 bases separating them. The CDR3 is CASSEAVAIVRETQYF. The CDR3 nucleotides read TGTGCCAGCAGTGAAGCGGTAGCAATCGTCCGGGAGACCCAGTACTTC.

This clonotype was observed a few times. This rearrangement joins TRBV4-3 to TRBJ2-1; TRBD2 agrees at 12 bases. Germline CDR1 and CDR2: LGHNA and YSLEER. CDR3 length: 21 amino acids. V trimming: 0 bases; J trimming: 4 bases; junction bases outside the gene matches: 16. For the CDR3, the DNA is TGCGCCAGCAGCCAAGAATTTCCTAGCGGGAGGGCCTCCGGGGTATACAATGAGCAGTTCTTC. Its protein product is CASSQEFPSGRASGVYNEQFF.

The CDR3 DNA is TGTGCCAGCAGCCAAGTAAAAGGGACTAGCGTCTACGAGCAGTACTTC. Translated, it gives CASSQVKGTSVYEQYF. The chain couples TRBV14 to TRBJ2-7; TRBD2 agrees at 10 bases. With 1 base clipped from V and 3 bases from J, the junction kept 6 bases outside the gene matches. CDR3 length: 16 residues. Per the germline V gene, CDR1 is SGHDN and CDR2 is FVKESK.

This clonotype has just a few counts. The rearrangement joins TRBV27 to TRBJ2-1, with TRBD2 identical over 11 bases. The V gene end was trimmed by 4 bases and the J gene end by 10 bases; junction bases not matched to a gene: 6. This CDR3 comprises 14 residues. The V gene's germline CDR1 is MNHEY and CDR2 SMNVEV (reference sequence). Here the CDR3 reads CASSSKASGGEQFF. CDR3 bases: TGTGCCAGCAGTTCCAAGGCTAGCGGGGGGGAGCAGTTCTTC.

The genes are TRBV4-2 and TRBJ2-3; the match to TRBD1 covers 10 bases. Trimming cost V 5 bases and J 0 bases; bases outside gene matches: 2. Germline V gene sequence: CDR1 LGHNA, CDR2 YNFKEQ. The CDR3 is made up of 15 amino acids. The CDR3 bases are TGTGCCAGCAGCGGACAGGGGGGGAGCACAGATACGCAGTATTTT. Translated, it gives CASSGQGGSTDTQYF.

This clonotype was recorded many times. The genes are TRBV5-1 and TRBJ2-5; D perhaps matches TRBD2 (5 bases). CDR3 size: 12 residues. V gave up 4 bases and J gave up 5 bases, with 9 bases separating them. CDR1 SGHRS and CDR2 YFSETQ come from the germline V gene. CDR3 amino acids: CASSEGEETQYF. CDR3 sequence (DNA): TGCGCCAGCAGCGAGGGCGAGGAGACCCAGTACTTC.

This clonotype came up a few times. The chain carries TRBV12-3 or TRBV12-4 and TRBJ1-3; D uncertain. With 6 bases removed from V and 0 bases from J, the gap between germline ends came to 18 bases. The CDR3 has 17 residues. As DNA, the CDR3 is TGTGCCAGCAGGTACAAACAGACGGTCGCCTCTGGAAACACCATATATTTT. Protein sequence: CASRYKQTVASGNTIYF.

The rearrangement joins TRBV12-3 or TRBV12-4 to TRBJ2-5; D might be TRBD1 (6 bases). Trimming cost V 9 bases and J 4 bases, with 9 bases left between them. This CDR3 comprises 11 residues. CDR3 sequence: CASGQLETQYF. The DNA of the CDR3 is TGTGCCAGTGGACAGTTAGAGACCCAGTACTTC.

In its sample, this clonotype was seen a few times. The chain recombines TRBV16 with TRBJ2-4; D not resolved. Looked up from germline, CDR1 is KGHSY and CDR2 is FQNENV. CDR3 length: 14 amino acids. The ends were cut back, 4 bases at V and 6 bases at J, with 13 bases in the middle. The CDR3 DNA follows: TGTGCCAGCAGCCCCTCACGGGCTCTAAACATTCAGTACTTC. It specifies CASSPSRALNIQYF.

This clonotype occurred a few times. This chain's CDR3 is CASNSLGGQRAYEQYF. The CDR3 nucleotides read TGTGCCAGCAACAGTTTAGGAGGGCAGAGAGCCTACGAGCAGTACTTC. The chain has TRBV28 and TRBJ2-7, with D possibly TRBD2 on 6 matching bases. The CDR3 is 16 residues long. The V end was cut by 7 bases, the J end by 2 bases, with 21 bases between. Germline V gene lookup returns CDR1 MDHEN and CDR2 SYDVKM.

This clonotype was found a few times. The chain employs TRBV20-1 and TRBJ2-4, with 12 bases identical to TRBD2. CDR3 length equals 14 residues. Germline assignment: CDR1 DFQATT and CDR2 SNEGSKA (reference sequence). Losses at the gene ends were 4 bases for V and 7 bases for J; bases not matched to a gene: 5. The CDR3 loop is CSANGLAGMNIQYF. The CDR3 region has the DNA TGCAGTGCTAATGGACTAGCGGGAATGAACATTCAGTACTTC.

The chain joins TRBV20-1 to TRBJ1-2; D is ambiguous. The CDR3 length is 14 residues. CDR1 and CDR2 (germline): DFQATT, SNEGSKA (reference sequence). Trimming left V 0 bases short and J 8 bases short, with 16 bases between. The CDR3, as DNA: TGCAGTGCTAGAGATGGTCAGCCGGCACGGGGCTACACCTTC. Its translation is CSARDGQPARGYTF.